The 10 T cell receptor beta chains reported below all come from one sample, sequenced in a study of blood T cell repertoires in COVID-19. Measured with immunoSEQ multiplex PCR; TCRdb has only the in-frame clones, and not every one. The table records 200,000 to 300,000 clones, 70% to 90% of them present only once. Sample: peripheral blood. The receptors derive from a woman aged 35 to 49 with acute or convalescent COVID-19.

The chain combines TRBV9 with TRBJ2-3, with D maybe TRBD2 (6 bases). This CDR3 is built from 14 residues. V lost 4 bases and J lost 6, with 15 bases in between. In germline, CDR1 is SGDLS, CDR2 YYNGEE. The CDR3: CASSPGAAGDTQYF. The CDR3 coding sequence is TGTGCCAGCAGCCCCGGGGCAGCGGGCGATACGCAGTATTTT.

The chain recombines TRBV4-1 with TRBJ1-1; 7 bases line up with TRBD1. Germline V CDR1 and CDR2: MGHRA, YSYEKL. CDR3 length equals 16 residues. The J segment lost 4 bases and the V segment lost 1 base, leaving 9 bases of the junction unmatched. This CDR3 is CASSQVRGALGTEAFF. The CDR3 DNA reads TGCGCCAGCAGCCAAGTCAGGGGGGCCCTGGGCACTGAAGCTTTCTTT.

The sample holds one count of this clone. The CDR3 protein is CASSDSGPNQPQHF. The CDR3, as DNA: TGTGCCAGCAGTGACTCAGGGCCCAATCAGCCCCAGCATTTT. The genes are TRBV2 and TRBJ1-5; D possibly corresponds to TRBD1 (5 bases). Trimming left V 3 bases short and J 3 bases short, with 9 bases between. CDR1 and CDR2 (germline): SNHLY, FYNNEI. The CDR3 loop spans 14 amino acids.

This chain links TRBV18 with TRBJ2-7, with TRBD1 identical over 9 bases. CDR3 length: 12 amino acids. Germline CDR1 reads KGHSH; CDR2 reads LQKENI. After removal of 5 bases from V and 5 bases from J, the junction contained 1 base not matched to a gene. The CDR3 loop reads CASSRDRDEQYV. CDR3 bases: TGTGCCAGCTCAAGGGACAGGGACGAGCAGTACGTC.

In this sample, this clone turned up once. The gene calls are TRBV4-1 and TRBJ1-1, with D hard to call. The V and J ends lost 1 base and 4 bases respectively, with 13 bases between them. This CDR3 spans 15 amino acids. The germline gives CDR1 MGHRA, CDR2 YSYEKL. The CDR3 loop is CASSQVAGLGTEAFF. In DNA, the CDR3 is TGCGCCAGCAGCCAAGTGGCAGGTTTAGGCACTGAAGCTTTCTTT.

With regard to this clone: Distinct nucleotide sequences in the sample also encode this CDR3. The V call is TRBV5-1, the J call TRBJ2-5; 11 bases map to TRBD2. The CDR3 has 15 amino acids. J gave up 1 base and V 2 bases, and 1 base lay outside the gene matches. Germline lookup yields CDR1 SGHRS and CDR2 YFSETQ. This chain's CDR3 is CASSFLAGGQETQYF. The CDR3 DNA reads as TGCGCCAGCAGCTTCCTAGCGGGGGGCCAAGAGACCCAGTACTTC.

The chain carries TRBV30 and TRBJ1-5, with 9 bases fitting TRBD1. CDR3 length: 15 amino acids. The ends lost 1 base at V and 7 bases at J; junction bases unmatched: 8. CDR1 GTSNPN and CDR2 SVGIG come from the germline V gene (reference sequence). This chain's CDR3 is CAWSALGTGSQPQHF. Written as DNA, the CDR3 is TGTGCCTGGAGTGCACTTGGGACAGGGAGCCAGCCCCAGCATTTT.

The genes are TRBV3-1 (or the pseudogene TRBV3-2) and TRBJ2-5, with TRBD2 identical over 9 bases. J was trimmed by 4 bases and V by 5 bases; bases with no gene match: 11. Germline V gene sequence: CDR1 LGHDT, CDR2 YNNKEL (reference sequence). The CDR3 runs to 16 residues. The CDR3 DNA sequence: TGTGCCAGCAGCTCCCTACTAGCGGGTCAAGGAGAGACCCAGTACTTC. It encodes CASSSLLAGQGETQYF.

The V call is TRBV9, the J call TRBJ1-2; maybe TRBD1 (5 bases). Germline values: CDR1 SGDLS, CDR2 YYNGEE. Deletions cut 6 bases from V and 7 bases from J, with 16 bases between. This CDR3 has 13 amino acids. Here the CDR3 reads CASTPGERGGYTF. The CDR3 DNA reads as TGTGCCAGCACCCCGGGGGAGAGGGGTGGCTACACCTTC.

The V gene is TRBV27, the J gene TRBJ1-5; 7 bases map to TRBD1. Germline CDR1 is MNHEY and CDR2 is SMNVEV (reference sequence). The CDR3 loop spans 13 amino acids. V was pared by 5 bases and J by 4 bases, with 2 bases of the junction left unmatched. In DNA, the CDR3 is TGTGCCAGCAGTGTCAGGGGGAATCAGCCCCAGCATTTT. Its protein product is CASSVRGNQPQHF.